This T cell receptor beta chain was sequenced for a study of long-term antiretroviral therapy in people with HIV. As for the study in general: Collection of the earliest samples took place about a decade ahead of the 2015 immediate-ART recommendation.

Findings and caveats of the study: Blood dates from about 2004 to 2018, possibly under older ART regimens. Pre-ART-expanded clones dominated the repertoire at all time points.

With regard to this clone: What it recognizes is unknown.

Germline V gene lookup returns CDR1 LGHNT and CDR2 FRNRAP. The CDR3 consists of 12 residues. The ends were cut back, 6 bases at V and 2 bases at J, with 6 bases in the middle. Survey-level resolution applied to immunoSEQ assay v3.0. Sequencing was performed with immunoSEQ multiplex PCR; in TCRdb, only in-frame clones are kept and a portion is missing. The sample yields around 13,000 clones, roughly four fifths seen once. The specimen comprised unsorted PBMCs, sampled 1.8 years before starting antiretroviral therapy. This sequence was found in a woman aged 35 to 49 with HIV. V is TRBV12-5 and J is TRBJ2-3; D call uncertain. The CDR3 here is CASGDATDTQYF. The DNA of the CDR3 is TGTGCTAGTGGGGACGCCACAGATACGCAGTATTTT.